This T cell receptor beta chain derives from a study of blood T cell repertoires in COVID-19. Study background: The cDNA or gDNA used as material had been derived from T cells, B-cell-depleted T cells, or PBMCs.

Produced via immunoSEQ multiplex PCR; TCRdb's table is partial and in-frame only. The sample lists under 250,000 clones, under 90% occurring once. Sequences were obtained from peripheral blood. This TCR was recovered from a man in his sixties who had recovered from COVID-19.

CDR3 sequence reads: CASIPGRGGHEQYF. The CDR3 DNA reads as TGTGCCAGCATTCCCGGGAGGGGAGGCCACGAGCAGTACTTC. The J gene is TRBJ2-7, the V gene TRBV6-5, with TRBD2 identical over 8 bases. V dropped 7 bases and J dropped 5; count of bases not matched to a gene: 10. CDR3 length: 14 residues. Germline values: CDR1 MNHEY, CDR2 SVGAGI.